Following are 29 T cell receptor beta chains from one sample sequenced in a study of T cell responses to AZD1222 COVID-19 vaccine. Sequencing was performed with immunoSEQ multiplex PCR; in TCRdb, only in-frame clones are kept and a portion is missing. Of approximately 160,000 clones in the sample, 90% were seen once. The sample consisted of peripheral blood, taken on day 0 of AZD1222 vaccination. All receptors derive from an adult in good health.

The CDR3 is CASSYYRADNSPLHF. In DNA, the CDR3 is TGTGCCAGCAGTTACTACAGGGCGGACAATTCACCCCTCCACTTT. This sequence joins TRBV6-5 and TRBJ1-6; D might be TRBD1 (6 bases). Germline V gene lookup returns CDR1 MNHEY and CDR2 SVGAGI. This CDR3 comprises 15 residues. V shed 1 base and J shed 7 bases, with 11 bases lying between them.

This clone appeared a single time. The chain couples TRBV7-9 to TRBJ1-4, with D possibly TRBD1 on 6 matching bases. Looked up from germline, CDR1 is SEHNR and CDR2 is FQNEAQ (reference sequence). V was pared by 4 bases and J by 6 bases, with 12 bases between. This CDR3 has 14 residues. CDR3 amino acids: CASSSRDTHEKLFF. The CDR3 nucleotides read TGTGCCAGCAGCTCCCGGGACACACATGAAAAACTGTTTTTT.

The rearrangement uses TRBV5-6 and TRBJ1-5; 9 positions match TRBD1. CDR3 length: 16 amino acids. CDR1 SGHDT and CDR2 YYEEEE come from the germline V gene. With V trimmed by 0 bases and J by 2 bases, 3 bases remained unmatched. CDR3 protein: CASSLGRTGGNQPQHF. In DNA, the CDR3 is TGTGCCAGCAGCTTGGGCCGGACAGGGGGCAATCAGCCCCAGCATTTT.

The chain links TRBV14 to TRBJ2-2; D is unclear. The germline V gene has CDR1 SGHDN and CDR2 FVKESK. V lost 1 base and J lost 5, with 8 bases in between. The CDR3 consists of 14 residues. The CDR3 region is CASSQGSSTGELFF. DNA for the CDR3: TGTGCCAGCAGCCAAGGGTCATCGACCGGGGAGCTGTTTTTT.

This clone was seen once. This chain links TRBV28 with TRBJ1-4; D ambiguous. The ends were cut back, 5 bases at V and 1 base at J, with 8 bases in the middle. This CDR3 contains 14 residues. Germline V gene data show CDR1 as MDHEN and CDR2 as SYDVKM. CDR3 sequence (DNA): TGTGCCAGCAGTCAGGCCGTAACTAATGAAAAACTGTTTTTT. This translates into CASSQAVTNEKLFF.

The genes are TRBV4-1 and TRBJ1-1; no clear D. The CDR3 has 16 amino acids. Germline V gene sequence: CDR1 MGHRA, CDR2 YSYEKL. The germline V and J ends were trimmed by 0 bases and 4 bases, with 15 bases remaining between them. CDR3 DNA: TGCGCCAGCAGCCAAGATTCGCTTCCGGTAGGCACTGAAGCTTTCTTT. Translated: CASSQDSLPVGTEAFF.

The chain has TRBV18 and TRBJ1-5; D is unclear. Trimming stripped 8 bases from V and 4 bases from J, with 12 bases between. CDR1 KGHSH and CDR2 LQKENI come from the germline V gene. The CDR3 is 13 residues long. The DNA of the CDR3 is TGTGCCAGCGCAGAGGAGGGTAATCAGCCCCAGCATTTT. Translated, it gives CASAEEGNQPQHF.

This clone was seen just once. This chain links TRBV11-2 with TRBJ1-2, with D unclear. Germline V gene lookup returns CDR1 SGHAT and CDR2 FQNNGV. CDR3 length: 17 residues. V was cut by 4 bases and J by 5 bases, with 23 bases left in between. The CDR3 nucleotides read TGTGCCAGCAGCTCCCTCACTCCCCTGGGAGGAGGTTATGGCTACACCTTC. Protein sequence: CASSSLTPLGGGYGYTF. Combining the CDR3 with reference TRBV11-2 and TRBJ1-2 gives the whole variable domain EAGVAQSPRYKIIEKRQSVAFWCNPISGHATLYWYQQILGQGPKLLIQFQNNGVVDDSQLPKDRFSAERLKGVDSTLKIQPAKLEDSAVYLCASSSLTPLGGGYGYTFGSGTRLTVV.

The chain is built from TRBV7-2 and TRBJ1-4; the D is unclear. The CDR3 is 13 amino acids. Trimming took 5 bases from V and 8 from J, leaving 12 bases between them. CDR1 and CDR2 from the germline V gene are SGHTA and FQGNSA. In nucleotides, the CDR3 is TGTGCCAGCAGCCCAGGCGGAGGGGAAAAACTGTTTTTT. Translated: CASSPGGGEKLFF.

The V gene is TRBV15, the J gene TRBJ1-4; the D gene is possibly TRBD1 (5 bases). V was trimmed by 5 bases and J by 0 bases, leaving 10 bases between them. Germline V gene lookup returns CDR1 LNHNV and CDR2 YYDKDF (reference sequence). This CDR3 is 15 amino acids long. The CDR3, as DNA: TGTGCCACCAGCGGGACCGATGCAACTAATGAAAAACTGTTTTTT. Protein: CATSGTDATNEKLFF.

Only one count was recorded for this clone. The J gene is TRBJ2-1, the V gene TRBV27; D might be TRBD1 (6 bases). With 7 bases removed from V and 3 bases from J, the gap between germline ends came to 10 bases. Germline CDR1 MNHEY, CDR2 SMNVEV (reference sequence). This CDR3 region has 13 residues. The CDR3 DNA reads TGTGCCAGCACCGACAGGTACTACAATGAGCAGTTCTTC. Amino acid sequence: CASTDRYYNEQFF.

The gene calls are TRBV4-3 and TRBJ1-2; perhaps TRBD1 as D (5 bases). Germline V CDR1 and CDR2: LGHNA, YSLEER. Deletions cut 0 bases from V and 6 bases from J, with 14 bases between. The CDR3 loop spans 15 amino acids. The CDR3 DNA reads as TGCGCCAGCAGCCAAGAAGCGGGGGGGAACCATGGCTACACCTTC. The encoded protein is CASSQEAGGNHGYTF.

This chain joins TRBV5-1 and TRBJ1-5; D is uncertain. The V end was cut by 0 bases, the J end by 1 base, with 5 bases between. The CDR3 runs 14 residues. Germline V gene sequence: CDR1 SGHRS, CDR2 YFSETQ. CDR3 DNA sequence: TGCGCCAGCAGCTTGGACTCGAGCAATCAGCCCCAGCATTTT. It is translated as CASSLDSSNQPQHF.

V gene TRBV7-2 combines with J gene TRBJ1-1; D possibly corresponds to TRBD1 (5 bases). The CDR3 has 13 amino acids. In germline, CDR1 is SGHTA, CDR2 FQGNSA. V lost 8 bases and J lost 0, with 10 bases in between. CDR3 in DNA: TGTGCCAGCTCTAGGGGTCTGAACACTGAAGCTTTCTTT. This gives the protein CASSRGLNTEAFF.

The chain links TRBV6-2 or TRBV6-3 to TRBJ1-5, with D perhaps TRBD1 (5 bases). The CDR3 has 17 amino acids. From germline, CDR1 is MNHEY and CDR2 SVGEGT. Trimming left V 2 bases short and J 3 bases short, with 17 bases between. As DNA, the CDR3 is TGTGCCAGCAGTTACCCAGGGTTCGGGACGGACAATCAGCCCCAGCATTTT. It specifies CASSYPGFGTDNQPQHF.

The V gene is TRBV5-1, the J gene TRBJ2-3, with 12 bases matching TRBD2. The CDR3 is made up of 16 amino acids. CDR1 is SGHRS and CDR2 is YFSETQ in the germline V gene. J lost 8 bases, V lost 4 bases, and 11 bases had no gene match. Here the CDR3 DNA reads TGCGCCAGCAGCGGGCTAGCGGGGGGGCAATCGGGTACGCAGTATTTT. Translated, it gives CASSGLAGGQSGTQYF. The full variable domain, its missing parts supplied by reference TRBV5-1 and TRBJ2-3, is KAGVTQTPRYLIKTRGQQVTLSCSPISGHRSVSWYQQTPGQGLQFLFEYFSETQRNKGNFPGRFSGRQFSNSRSEMNVSTLELGDSALYLCASSGLAGGQSGTQYFGPGTRLTVL.

The rearrangement links TRBV18 to TRBJ1-3; possibly TRBD1 for D (5 bases). The CDR3 loop spans 19 amino acids. V was trimmed by 3 bases and J by 0 bases, leaving 21 bases between them. The germline V gene encodes CDR1 KGHSH and CDR2 LQKENI. This CDR3 is CASSPPPPGLASSGNTIYF. DNA for the CDR3: TGTGCCAGCTCACCGCCACCCCCGGGACTAGCGAGCTCTGGAAACACCATATATTTT.

V and J are TRBV3-1 (or the pseudogene TRBV3-2) and TRBJ1-2; 8 nucleotides align to TRBD1. Germline lookup yields CDR1 LGHDT and CDR2 YNNKEL (reference sequence). This CDR3 comprises 16 residues. V lost 1 base and J lost 2; bases outside the gene matches: 6. The CDR3 loop is CASSQGSGQENYGYTF. DNA for the CDR3: TGTGCCAGCAGCCAAGGATCGGGACAGGAAAACTATGGCTACACCTTC.

This clone was counted ten times or more. The rearrangement joins TRBV5-4 to TRBJ1-3; a possible D gene is TRBD1 (5 bases). This CDR3 contains 16 residues. Trimming removed 3 bases from V and 0 bases from J, with 13 bases in between. Germline CDR1 and CDR2: SGHNT and YYREEE (reference sequence). The CDR3 here is CASSSYQGVSGNTIYF. The CDR3 coding sequence is TGTGCCAGCAGCTCCTACCAGGGTGTCTCTGGAAACACCATATATTTT.

V usage is TRBV4-1 and J usage is TRBJ1-2; D call uncertain. V shed 4 bases and J shed 1 base, with 16 bases lying between them. Germline V gene lookup returns CDR1 MGHRA and CDR2 YSYEKL. The CDR3 is 16 amino acids. CDR3 region: CASSRVPLDINYGYTF. The CDR3 coding sequence is TGCGCCAGCAGCCGAGTTCCTCTAGACATTAACTATGGCTACACCTTC.

The rearrangement uses TRBV7-9 and TRBJ1-2, with D perhaps TRBD1 (5 bases). The CDR3 length is 14 residues. V shed 3 bases and J shed 0 bases, with 8 bases lying between them. CDR1 is SEHNR and CDR2 is FQNEAQ in the germline V gene (reference sequence). Written as DNA, the CDR3 is TGTGCCAGCAGCTTCGAACAGGCTAACTATGGCTACACCTTC. Its protein product is CASSFEQANYGYTF. Supplemented by reference TRBV7-9 and TRBJ1-2, the full variable domain reads DTGVSQNPRHKITKRGQNVTFRCDPISEHNRLYWYRQTLGQGPEFLTYFQNEAQLEKSRLLSDRFSAERPKGSFSTLEIQRTEQGDSAMYLCASSFEQANYGYTFGSGTRLTVV.

The CDR3 loop reads CASSMIPTLSNQPQHF. The CDR3 DNA reads as TGTGCCAGTAGTATGATCCCAACCTTGAGCAATCAGCCCCAGCATTTT. This chain joins TRBV19 and TRBJ1-5; D not resolved. Germline V lookup: CDR1 LNHDA, CDR2 SQIVND (reference sequence). The V gene lost 3 bases and the J gene lost 1 base, with 13 bases spanning the gap. The CDR3 is 16 residues long.

The gene calls are TRBV6-4 and TRBJ1-6; D is unclear. This CDR3 is 16 amino acids long. V was shortened by 2 bases and J by 7 bases, with 15 bases between the two germline ends. Germline V CDR1 and CDR2: MRHNA, SNTAGT. DNA of the CDR3: TGTGCCAGCAGTGACGAAAGAGTCTTGATCAATTCACCCCTCCACTTT. Translating it yields CASSDERVLINSPLHF.

The rearrangement joins TRBV29-1 to TRBJ2-5; D is possibly TRBD1 or TRBD2 (5 bases each). V lost 7 bases, J lost 4 bases, and 13 bases lay in between. There are 12 residues in the CDR3. Germline-derived CDR1 and CDR2 are SQVTM and ANQGSEA. The CDR3 is CSGREIGETQYF. DNA of the CDR3: TGCAGCGGCAGGGAGATCGGAGAGACCCAGTACTTC.

The chain carries TRBV7-8 and TRBJ2-2; D may be TRBD1 (6 bases). The CDR3 covers 17 residues. V was pared by 0 bases and J by 6 bases, with 17 bases between. The germline CDR1 and CDR2 sequences are SGHVS and FQNEAQ. The CDR3 DNA sequence: TGTGCCAGCAGCTTAGCGCTAATAAGGGGGTTCCCCGGGGAGCTGTTTTTT. The encoded protein is CASSLALIRGFPGELFF.

V and J are TRBV4-1 and TRBJ1-1; maybe TRBD1 (5 bases). Germline V lookup: CDR1 MGHRA, CDR2 YSYEKL. This CDR3 spans 14 amino acids. Trimming left V 3 bases short and J 2 bases short, with 10 bases between. The CDR3 sequence: CASSQGVVNTEAFF. CDR3 DNA sequence: TGCGCCAGCAGCCAGGGGGTAGTAAACACTGAAGCTTTCTTT.

The chain carries TRBV19 and TRBJ1-3; D gene ambiguous. The CDR3 has 15 residues. Germline lookup yields CDR1 LNHDA and CDR2 SQIVND (reference sequence). V was pared by 7 bases and J by 4 bases, with 17 bases between. CDR3 bases: TGTGCCAGTACGGAACCTGGCCTCCTGGGAAACACCATATATTTT. Protein: CASTEPGLLGNTIYF.

CDR3 region: CASSLLAGGQETQYF. The CDR3 DNA sequence: TGTGCCAGCAGCTTGTTAGCGGGGGGGCAAGAGACCCAGTACTTC. V usage is TRBV5-6 and J usage is TRBJ2-5; TRBD2 matches at 11 bases. After removal of 1 base from V and 2 bases from J, the junction contained 1 base not matched to a gene. The CDR3 totals 15 residues. Germline V gene data show CDR1 as SGHDT and CDR2 as YYEEEE.

The chain is built from TRBV6-5 and TRBJ1-4; D gene unclear. V was clipped by 2 bases and J by 7 bases, with 14 bases between them. Germline CDR1 MNHEY, CDR2 SVGAGI. The CDR3 covers 15 residues. The CDR3 DNA follows: TGTGCCAGCAGTTACGGGCGGGGTCCGGGTGAAAAACTGTTTTTT. Protein: CASSYGRGPGEKLFF.